Sequencing of this T cell receptor beta chain was carried out in a study of blood T cell repertoires in COVID-19. Study information: The origin of the acute and convalescent COVID-19 samples was the United States, Italy and Spain.

Authors' analysis steps: Researchers report that nucleated cell counts were estimated from reference gene primer amplification. Sequencing used immunoSEQ multiplex PCR; TCRdb keeps in-frame clones, though not all of them. V and J calls and clone size are given by that table; D and trimming were obtained from the DNA. The table includes about 56,000 clones, approximately 81% detected once. CDR1 and CDR2 from the germline V gene are MNHEY and SVGAGI. The CDR3 extends over 14 amino acids. Trimming took off 4 bases at V and 5 bases at J, with 15 bases between the two ends. Sequenced: peripheral blood. The V call is TRBV6-5, the J call TRBJ2-7; TRBD2 might be the D (7 bases). The TCR was taken from an elderly woman with acute or convalescent COVID-19. The CDR3 reads CASSSPRGRNEQYF. CDR3 nucleotides: TGTGCCAGCAGTTCTCCGCGGGGGCGGAACGAGCAGTACTTC.